Presented here are 27 T cell receptor beta chains from one specimen sequenced in a study of cytomegalovirus exposure and HLA in healthy donors. The PCR made use of 60 Vbeta and 13 Jbeta primers. The assay was immunoSEQ multiplex PCR, and TCRdb's table has in-frame clones only and misses some. Of some 170,000 clones listed, 60% to 80% are singletons. Material: PBMCs. These receptors were collected from a man aged 40-49 years in good health and CMV-seropositive.

This clone was seen a single time. The chain links TRBV7-9 to TRBJ2-3; D may be TRBD2 (6 bases). Trimming cost V 6 bases and J 9 bases, with 13 bases left between them. Germline CDR1 is SEHNR and CDR2 is FQNEAQ (reference sequence). The CDR3 covers 12 residues. For the CDR3, the DNA is TGTGCCAGCAGGACCCGACGGGGGACGCAGTATTTT. This translates into CASRTRRGTQYF. Using reference TRBV7-9 and TRBJ2-3 for the parts outside the CDR3, the full variable domain is DTGVSQNPRHKITKRGQNVTFRCDPISEHNRLYWYRQTLGQGPEFLTYFQNEAQLEKSRLLSDRFSAERPKGSFSTLEIQRTEQGDSAMYLCASRTRRGTQYFGPGTRLTVL.

The chain uses TRBV18 and TRBJ1-1; 7 nucleotides align to TRBD1. The J segment lost 3 bases and the V segment lost 5 bases, leaving 6 bases of the junction unmatched. This CDR3 is built from 14 residues. Germline CDR1 KGHSH, CDR2 LQKENI. The CDR3 DNA sequence: TGTGCCAGCTCAAGACAGGGAACGGACACTGAAGCTTTCTTT. The encoded protein is CASSRQGTDTEAFF.

This chain joins TRBV11-2 and TRBJ2-7, with 8 bases that match TRBD2. Losses at the gene ends were 4 bases for V and 5 bases for J; bases not matched to a gene: 7. The CDR3 runs 14 residues. CDR1 and CDR2 (germline): SGHAT, FQNNGV. CDR3 sequence: CASSSSGGWNEQYF. The DNA of the CDR3 is TGTGCCAGCAGCTCTTCGGGAGGGTGGAACGAGCAGTACTTC.

Comment on this clone: The same CDR3 is also encoded by other DNA sequences in this sample. The J gene is TRBJ2-7, the V gene TRBV5-6; D unresolved. Trimming took 0 bases from V and 1 from J, leaving 5 bases between them. The CDR3 runs to 13 residues. Germline lookup yields CDR1 SGHDT and CDR2 YYEEEE. The CDR3 bases are TGTGCCAGCAGCTTGGACAGATCCTACGAGCAGTACTTC. Translated: CASSLDRSYEQYF.

The gene calls are TRBV9 and TRBJ2-7, with TRBD2 identical over 8 bases. Per the germline V gene, CDR1 is SGDLS and CDR2 is YYNGEE. This CDR3 spans 15 amino acids. Trimming at V came to 3 bases and at J to 1 base, leaving 6 bases not matched to a gene. In DNA form, the CDR3 reads TGTGCCAGCAGCGCGAGCGGGAGTATGTCCTACGAGCAGTACTTC. This translates into CASSASGSMSYEQYF.

CDR3 sequence (DNA): TGCGCCAGCAGCTGGGGACTAGCGGGTGGAGTAGATGAGCAGTTCTTC. Translating it yields CASSWGLAGGVDEQFF. The chain has TRBV5-1 and TRBJ2-1; 12 nucleotides line up with TRBD2. The junction had 9 bases not matched to a gene; V was cut back by 3 bases and J by 8 bases. Per germline, CDR1 SGHRS and CDR2 YFSETQ. The CDR3 runs to 16 residues.

The V and J genes are TRBV5-1 and TRBJ1-4; D call uncertain. Trimming pared 1 base from V and 0 bases from J, leaving 10 bases between. Germline V gene sequence: CDR1 SGHRS, CDR2 YFSETQ. This CDR3 is 16 amino acids long. CDR3: CASSLNGRATNEKLFF. The CDR3 nucleotides are TGCGCCAGCAGCTTGAATGGGCGCGCAACTAATGAAAAACTGTTTTTT.

This clone has just one count. The chain is built from TRBV7-3 and TRBJ2-3; D is perhaps TRBD2 (6 bases). Trimming removed 5 bases from V and 1 base from J, with 13 bases in between. Germline-derived CDR1 and CDR2 are SGHTA and FQGTGA. The CDR3 spans 15 residues. Here the CDR3 DNA reads TGTGCCAGCAGCCCACCATCTAGCGGCACAGATACGCAGTATTTT. This sequence encodes CASSPPSSGTDTQYF.

The J gene is TRBJ2-1, the V gene TRBV10-1; 14 bases fit TRBD2. The ends lost 6 bases at V and 13 bases at J; junction bases unmatched: 5. The CDR3 runs to 13 residues. Germline CDR1 WNHNN, CDR2 SYGVQD (reference sequence). Here the CDR3 reads CASSPTSGRGQFF. For the CDR3, the DNA is TGCGCCAGCAGCCCGACTAGCGGGAGGGGACAGTTCTTC.

The gene calls are TRBV30 and TRBJ1-2, with 8 bases matching TRBD1. Germline loops: CDR1 GTSNPN, CDR2 SVGIG (reference sequence). Trimming at V came to 3 bases and at J to 8 bases, leaving 8 bases not matched to a gene. The length of the CDR3 is 13 residues. The DNA of the CDR3 is TGTGCCTGGAGCGAGGGACAGGTCGGAGGCTACACCTTC. Translation: CAWSEGQVGGYTF.

In its sample, this clone was seen a few times. The genes are TRBV6-1 and TRBJ2-1, with D possibly TRBD2 on 6 matching bases. CDR1 and CDR2 (germline): MNHNS, SASEGT. V lost 4 bases, J lost 3 bases, and 13 bases lay in between. CDR3 length: 15 amino acids. The CDR3 reads CASSARRGSYNEQFF. The CDR3 DNA reads TGTGCCAGCAGTGCCCGCCGGGGGAGCTACAATGAGCAGTTCTTC.

J is TRBJ1-2 and V is TRBV29-1; 8 nucleotides match TRBD1. Trimming at V came to 6 bases and at J to 5 bases, leaving 17 bases not matched to a gene. Germline V gene lookup returns CDR1 SQVTM and CDR2 ANQGSEA. This CDR3 is 16 amino acids long. The CDR3 DNA sequence: TGCAGCGTCGAGCCCCCGACAGGGGCGTTTTTGTATGGCTACACCTTC. Its translation: CSVEPPTGAFLYGYTF.

This rearrangement joins TRBV7-9 to TRBJ2-7; TRBD2 might be the D (6 bases). Trimming stripped 3 bases from V and 4 bases from J, with 10 bases between. In germline, CDR1 is SEHNR, CDR2 FQNEAQ (reference sequence). The CDR3 spans 13 residues. The DNA of the CDR3 is TGTGCCAGCAGCTTCCTCGGGGGTTACGAGCAGTACTTC. This translates into CASSFLGGYEQYF.

V is TRBV5-4 and J is TRBJ2-7; 7 positions match TRBD2. The CDR3 consists of 15 residues. In germline, CDR1 is SGHNT, CDR2 YYREEE (reference sequence). V lost 4 bases to trimming and J lost 3 bases; unmatched junction nucleotides: 10. The CDR3 nucleotides are TGTGCCAGCAGCGCGCCTGGGGCTAGCGGCTACGAGCAGTACTTC. Translation: CASSAPGASGYEQYF.

J is TRBJ2-2 and V is TRBV27, with D possibly matching TRBD1 (5 bases). The germline CDR1 and CDR2 sequences are MNHEY and SMNVEV (reference sequence). The CDR3 length is 18 residues. The germline V and J ends were trimmed by 7 bases and 0 bases, with 21 bases remaining between them. The CDR3 spells CASTLRGRASSNTGELFF. For the CDR3, the DNA is TGTGCCAGCACTCTAAGGGGTAGGGCGTCTTCGAACACCGGGGAGCTGTTTTTT.

J is TRBJ2-4 and V is TRBV5-1, with 10 positions matching TRBD1. CDR1 SGHRS and CDR2 YFSETQ come from the germline V gene. The CDR3 sequence is 14 residues long. Unmatched junction bases numbered 1, after V lost 0 bases and J lost 7 bases. CDR3 sequence reads: CASSLVGQGNIQYF. CDR3 DNA sequence: TGCGCCAGCAGCTTGGTGGGACAGGGGAACATTCAGTACTTC.

The chain couples TRBV6-6 to TRBJ1-4; tentatively, D is TRBD1 (6 bases). This CDR3 is built from 12 residues. Germline V CDR1 and CDR2: MNHNY, SVGAGI (reference sequence). V was shortened by 7 bases and J by 15 bases, with 18 bases between the two germline ends. The CDR3 DNA reads as TGTGCCAGCAAGCAAAGGGACAACCCATTGTTTTTT. This encodes CASKQRDNPLFF.

The chain links TRBV11-3 to TRBJ2-2; the D gene is possibly TRBD2 (6 bases). Germline-derived CDR1 and CDR2 are SGHNT and YENEEA. The CDR3 loop spans 17 amino acids. V lost 0 bases and J lost 4, with 15 bases in between. CDR3 loop: CASSLDFWGESTGELFF. DNA for the CDR3: TGTGCCAGCAGCTTAGATTTCTGGGGGGAAAGCACCGGGGAGCTGTTTTTT.

As to this clone: The junction shows a germline mismatch at one end, possibly a read error. The genes are TRBV18 and TRBJ2-6; TRBD1 is a possible D gene (5 bases). Germline V gene sequence: CDR1 KGHSH, CDR2 LQKENI. The CDR3 contains 16 residues. The CDR3 nucleotides read TGTGCCAGCTCACCGTACAGGTTCTCTGGGGCCAACGGCCTGACTTTC. Its protein is CASSPYRFSGANGLTF.

The J gene is TRBJ1-2, the V gene TRBV7-9; TRBD1 agrees at 8 bases. There are 14 residues in the CDR3. V shed 5 bases, J shed 6 bases, and the junction held 8 bases outside the gene matches. The germline CDR1 and CDR2 sequences are SEHNR and FQNEAQ (reference sequence). Here the CDR3 DNA reads TGTGCCAGCAGCGCCTACGCGACAGGGGATGGCTACACCTTC. It specifies CASSAYATGDGYTF.

The chain joins TRBV9 to TRBJ2-7, with a possible D match to TRBD1 (6 bases). Trimming removed 3 bases from V and 3 bases from J, with 16 bases in between. The CDR3 consists of 15 residues. In germline, CDR1 is SGDLS, CDR2 YYNGEE. The CDR3: CASSETPGTLYEQYF. CDR3 nucleotides: TGTGCCAGCAGCGAAACCCCCGGGACACTCTACGAGCAGTACTTC.

J is TRBJ2-5 and V is TRBV5-1; 10 bases agree with TRBD1. The J segment lost 11 bases and the V segment lost 3 bases, leaving 13 bases of the junction unmatched. The CDR3 contains 15 residues. The V gene's germline CDR1 is SGHRS and CDR2 YFSETQ. The CDR3 loop reads CASSWVPGQGREQYF. DNA for the CDR3: TGCGCCAGCAGCTGGGTCCCGGGACAGGGGAGGGAGCAGTACTTC.

The chain employs TRBV27 and TRBJ2-7; D might be TRBD2 (5 bases). Germline V gene sequence: CDR1 MNHEY, CDR2 SMNVEV (reference sequence). Deletions cut 2 bases from V and 6 bases from J, with 17 bases between. CDR3 length: 15 amino acids. The CDR3: CASSLRERTRSEQYF. DNA of the CDR3: TGTGCCAGCAGTTTAAGGGAGAGAACTCGGTCCGAGCAGTACTTC.

The rearrangement uses TRBV6-5 and TRBJ2-7; maybe TRBD1 (5 bases). CDR3 length: 13 amino acids. Germline V gene sequence: CDR1 MNHEY, CDR2 SVGAGI. V lost 3 bases and J lost 6, with 12 bases in between. CDR3 region: CASSYPGQREQYF. The CDR3, as DNA: TGTGCCAGCAGTTATCCAGGGCAGCGCGAGCAGTACTTC.

The chain combines TRBV10-3 with TRBJ2-1; D gene uncertain. This CDR3 spans 12 amino acids. V lost 1 base to trimming and J lost 4 bases, with 2 bases between them. Germline CDR1 is ENHRY and CDR2 is SYGVKD. The CDR3 DNA follows: TGTGCCATCAGTGAGTTATACAATGAGCAGTTCTTC. Protein: CAISELYNEQFF.

CDR3 in amino acids: CASSELGTSGRTKNIQYF. The DNA of the CDR3 is TGTGCCAGCAGTGAGCTGGGGACTAGCGGGAGAACCAAAAACATTCAGTACTTC. The rearrangement uses TRBV2 and TRBJ2-4; the match to TRBD2 covers 14 bases. The germline gives CDR1 SNHLY, CDR2 FYNNEI. V shed 3 bases, J shed 2 bases, and the junction held 6 bases outside the gene matches. The CDR3 sequence is 18 residues long.

This clone is a singleton in its sample. The chain links TRBV2 to TRBJ2-7; D may be TRBD2 (5 bases). CDR1 and CDR2 from the germline V gene are SNHLY and FYNNEI. The CDR3 contains 12 residues. Trimming removed 8 bases from V and 1 base from J, with 9 bases in between. The CDR3 region is CASGERSYEQYF. As DNA, the CDR3 is TGTGCCAGCGGGGAGCGGTCCTACGAGCAGTACTTC.